This T cell receptor (beta chain) comes out of a study of blood T cell repertoires in COVID-19. Study in general: Acute and convalescent COVID-19 samples came from the United States, Italy and Spain.

Original data processing: Amplification with reference gene primers provided the estimates of nucleated cell counts. Here immunoSEQ multiplex PCR was the method, and the copy in TCRdb shows in-frame clones only, minus some. D and trimming come from the DNA, and the V and J calls and clone size come from that table. The table shows fewer than 60,000 clones, with 80% to 90% occurring only once. This clone was seen a handful of times. The TCR originated in a human donor in a cohort sampled during active COVID-19. The sequenced sample consisted of peripheral blood.

This chain's CDR3 is CASSQATGDVETQYF. CDR3 in DNA: TGCGCCAGCAGCCAAGCGACCGGAGATGTAGAGACCCAGTACTTC. The chain links TRBV4-3 to TRBJ2-5, with D unresolved. Germline V CDR1 and CDR2: LGHNA, YSLEER. Trimming took 1 base from V and 4 from J, leaving 13 bases between them. This CDR3 contains 15 residues.